The rows below give T cell receptor beta chains drawn from one sample of a study of human T cells and chemical hapten exposure. TCRdb analysed the RACE reads with MiXCR anew, one entry per CDR3 protein. The sample has approximately 50,000 distinct CDR3 sequences, approximately 9.6% seen once. The sample in question was whole blood, obtained in connection with sensitization to the hapten diphenylcyclopropenone (DPC). The receptors come from a woman in her 30s with alopecia areata. Some clones in this sample may be carry-over from other donors' samples. Each CDR3 is given with its conserved first and last residue. A D gene is named only where the DNA matches it firmly. A clone size is listed for some rows: how often the clone was seen (once, few, many), or a class if it is expanded.

-	TRBV5-1	TRBJ1-1	many	TGCGCCAGCAGCTTGTTGGGGACGGACAACACTGAAGCTTTCTTT	CASSLLGTDNTEAFF
-	TRBV5-1	TRBJ2-7	-	TGCGCCAGCAGCTCCCCCAACTCCTACGAGCAGTACTTC	CASSSPNSYEQYF
-	TRBV6-2/TRBV6-3	TRBJ2-3	-	TGTGCCAGCAGGGGTAGGCCAGATACGCAGTATTTT	CASRGRPDTQYF
-	TRBV11-2	TRBJ1-1	-	TGTGCCAGCAGCTTAGGCGAAAGACGGCAGAACACTGAAGCTTTCTTT	CASSLGERRQNTEAFF
-	TRBV6-1	TRBJ1-6	many	TGTGCCAGCAGTTCCATTCGGGCTAATTCACCCCTCCACTTT	CASSSIRANSPLHF
TRBD1	TRBV7-8	TRBJ1-5	few	TGTGCCAGCAGCTTAGGGGACAGGCTAAGCAATCAGCCCCAGCATTTT	CASSLGDRLSNQPQHF
-	TRBV5-1	TRBJ2-5	few	TGCGCCAGCAGCCGGTATGGGGGGCGTGCCGAGACCCAGTACTTC	CASSRYGGRAETQYF
-	TRBV7-9	TRBJ2-1	few	TGTGCCAGCAGCTTAGGGGTCGAGGTTTATGAGCAGTTCTTC	CASSLGVEVYEQFF
-	TRBV10-3	TRBJ1-2	many	TGTGCCATCAGTGAGGCAGGGGTTGGCTATGGCTACACCTTC	CAISEAGVGYGYTF
-	TRBV29-1	TRBJ2-3	few	TGCAGCGTTGAAGCCACTAGGTCAGATACGCAGTATTTT	CSVEATRSDTQYF
-	TRBV30	TRBJ1-2	few	TGTGCCTGGAGTGTAGGGCCCGACGACACCTTC	CAWSVGPDDTF
-	TRBV4-3	TRBJ1-4	-	TGCGCCAGCAGCCAGGGATCGGCGGTTGCAACTAATGAAAAACTGTTTTTT	CASSQGSAVATNEKLFF
-	TRBV7-8	TRBJ1-1	few	TGTGCCAGCAGCCATTCCGGCGAGCTTATGAACACTGAAGCTTTCTTT	CASSHSGELMNTEAFF
TRBD1	TRBV30	TRBJ1-1	-	TGTGCCTGGAGTCCCGGGACAGGGGTAGAAGCTTTCTTT	CAWSPGTGVEAFF
-	TRBV4-3	TRBJ1-1	few	TGCGCCAGCAGCCAAGATTATCTGTTCGCACCGGCGCGGCGTGCTTTCTTT	CASSQDYLFAPARRAFF
-	TRBV20-1	TRBJ2-5	-	TGCAGTGCTAGAAGGGTGCGCTCGGAGACCCAGTACTTC	CSARRVRSETQYF
TRBD2	TRBV5-1	TRBJ2-1	few	TGCGCCAGCAGCTTTAGCGGGGGGGCCGGGAATGAGCAGTTCTTC	CASSFSGGAGNEQFF
-	TRBV5-1	TRBJ2-7	few	TGCGCCAGCAGCAACCCACCGAGCTCCTACGAGCAGTACTTC	CASSNPPSSYEQYF
TRBD2	TRBV10-3	TRBJ2-3	few	TGTGCCATCAGGGGGACTAGCGTTGGGACAGATACGCAGTATTTT	CAIRGTSVGTDTQYF
TRBD2	TRBV19	TRBJ2-1	many	TGTGCCAGTAGTCACACTAGCGGGGGGAATGAGCAGTTCTTC	CASSHTSGGNEQFF
-	TRBV3-1	TRBJ2-1	few	TGTGCCAGCAGCCAGTCGGGAGTGCTCCATCCTGAGCAGTTCTTC	CASSQSGVLHPEQFF
-	TRBV9	TRBJ2-5	-	TGTGCCAGCAGCGTAGTGTCCCGAGGAGAGACCCAGTACTTC	CASSVVSRGETQYF
TRBD2	TRBV11-2	TRBJ2-1	-	TGTGCCAGCAGCATAAATAGCGGGGGGGGGGGTGAGCAGTTCTTC	CASSINSGGGGEQFF
-	TRBV20-1	TRBJ1-2	many	TGCAGTGCTAACGCGGACAGCAATGGAGGGGACTATGGCTACACCTTC	CSANADSNGGDYGYTF
-	TRBV4-1	TRBJ2-7	many	TGCGCCAGCAGCCAAGATCCAGGGGAAGACGAGCAGTACTTC	CASSQDPGEDEQYF
TRBD1	TRBV29-1	TRBJ2-4	-	TGCAGCTTCATTACAGGGGCACTAGCCAAAAACATTCAGTACTTC	CSFITGALAKNIQYF
-	TRBV6-5	TRBJ2-3	-	TGTGCCAGCAGTTACTCCACAGGGTGGGATTCAGATACGCAGTATTTT	CASSYSTGWDSDTQYF
-	TRBV7-8	TRBJ2-7	few	TGTGCCAGCAGCTTGGATCCCTACGAGCAGTACTTC	CASSLDPYEQYF
-	TRBV7-2	TRBJ2-7	few	TGTGCCAGCAGCCCAATAGGAGTCTACGAGCAGTACTTC	CASSPIGVYEQYF
-	TRBV5-4	TRBJ1-1	-	TGTGCCAGCAGCTTGGAGAGGGGGACTGAAGCTTTCTTT	CASSLERGTEAFF
TRBD1	TRBV12-3/TRBV12-4	TRBJ1-5	-	TGTGCCAGCACCCCCCAGGGGACAGATAGCAATCAGCCCCAGCATTTT	CASTPQGTDSNQPQHF
-	TRBV5-1	TRBJ1-2	few	-	CASSTSDVYGYTF
-	TRBV6-5	TRBJ1-2	few	TGTGCCAGCAGCCCCTCGAGGGGGGCTAACTATGGCTACACCTTC	CASSPSRGANYGYTF
-	TRBV7-8	TRBJ2-2	few	TGTGCCAGCAGCTTTCTCCCCGGCGGGGAGCTGTTTTTT	CASSFLPGGELFF
-	TRBV20-1	TRBJ1-1	many	TGCAGTGCTAGATCCTCGTGGGGGGATCGAGCTTTCTTT	CSARSSWGDRAFF
TRBD1	TRBV7-2	TRBJ2-5	-	TGTGCCAGCAGCCGGGGACAGGGGGCGTCAGAGACCCAGTACTTC	CASSRGQGASETQYF
-	TRBV28	TRBJ2-3	few	TGTGCCAGCAGTTTCGTGGCTGGCACAGATACGCAGTATTTT	CASSFVAGTDTQYF
-	TRBV20-1	TRBJ1-2	many	TGCAGTGCCTGGGGACGGTATGGCTACACCTTC	CSAWGRYGYTF
-	TRBV6-5	TRBJ1-6	many	TGTGCCAGCAGTTACCGGGGAAATAATTCACCCCTCCACTTT	CASSYRGNNSPLHF
-	TRBV11-2	TRBJ2-3	-	TGTGCCAGCAGCTTAGAGAGGGGGTTCCGGGGCACAGATACGCAGTATTTT	CASSLERGFRGTDTQYF
-	TRBV20-1	TRBJ1-1	-	TGCAGTGCTAAAGAAGGAGGGGCGAACACTGAAGCTTTCTTT	CSAKEGGANTEAFF
-	TRBV12-5	TRBJ1-2	-	TGTGCTAGTGGTGATACCCCGAACTATGGCTACACCTTC	CASGDTPNYGYTF
-	TRBV7-2	TRBJ2-3	few	TGTGCCAGCAGCTTATCAGGTGACGATACGCAGTATTTT	CASSLSGDDTQYF
-	TRBV27	TRBJ2-3	large	TGTGCCAGCAGTTCACACTCAATAAGGCTGACAGATACGCAGTATTTT	CASSSHSIRLTDTQYF
-	TRBV18	TRBJ2-7	many	TGTGCCAGCTCCCGGGACCGCTACGAGCAGTACTTC	CASSRDRYEQYF
-	TRBV5-6	TRBJ2-7	-	TGTGCCAGCAGCTTGCTCTCCGGGGCCCCCGAGGAGTACTTC	CASSLLSGAPEEYF
-	TRBV6-1	TRBJ2-5	-	TGTGCCAGCAGCCATACAGGGGCGGGGGAGACCCAGTACTTC	CASSHTGAGETQYF
-	TRBV20-1	TRBJ1-4	-	TGCAGTGCTAGAGATCTTGACAAAATAAGGGAAAAACTGTTTTTT	CSARDLDKIREKLFF
-	TRBV27	TRBJ1-1	few	TGTGCCAGCAGTTTAAGTCCCGGGCGGGACACTGAAGCTTTCTTT	CASSLSPGRDTEAFF
-	TRBV4-3	TRBJ2-3	-	TGCGCCAGCAGCCATTCGACGGAAGATACGCAGTATTTT	CASSHSTEDTQYF
-	TRBV15	TRBJ2-2	few	TGTGCCACCAGCACCCGCCAGGGCATCACATCGAACACCGGGGAGCTGTTTTTT	CATSTRQGITSNTGELFF